These 9 T cell receptor beta chains were all obtained from the same sample, sequenced in a study of T cells in localized non-small cell lung cancer. Some clones are missing from TCRdb's copy, which holds only in-frame ones; the method was immunoSEQ multiplex PCR. The data contain 2,600 or so clones, 22% of them singletons. The specimen comprised normal lung tissue next to the tumor, sampled before any cancer treatment. These receptors all stem from a male donor older than 55 with stage I squamous cell lung carcinoma.

The sample holds a few counts of this clone. The chain couples TRBV9 to TRBJ2-5, with 9 bases matching TRBD2. Germline V gene data show CDR1 as SGDLS and CDR2 as YYNGEE. The junction had 5 bases not matched to a gene; V was cut back by 0 bases and J by 2 bases. The CDR3 has 16 amino acids. The CDR3 region has the DNA TGTGCCAGCAGCGTAGGAGCGGGAGGTACACAAGAGACCCAGTACTTC. Its protein is CASSVGAGGTQETQYF.

This clone is labeled medium-sized (0.01 to 0.1%). The chain combines TRBV7-2 with TRBJ1-1, with D uncertain. Trimming removed 4 bases at V and 8 bases at J, with 14 bases between. CDR1 is SGHTA, CDR2 FQGNSA, per germline. This CDR3 region has 13 residues. The CDR3 loop reads CASSSRPREEAFF. For the CDR3, the DNA is TGTGCCAGCAGCTCCCGGCCGAGGGAAGAAGCTTTCTTT.

By its share, this clone is medium-sized. The chain combines TRBV2 with TRBJ1-5; no definite D call. CDR3 size: 14 residues. Trimming took 9 bases from V and 2 from J, leaving 14 bases between them. Germline V gives CDR1 SNHLY, CDR2 FYNNEI. The CDR3 DNA reads as TGTGCCAGTTCTCTTGGCGGGGGCAATCAGCCCCAGCATTTT. Its protein product is CASSLGGGNQPQHF.

This clone was seen a handful of times. Mismatch with germline at one junction end may stem from a read error. The chain couples TRBV19 to TRBJ2-1, with D perhaps assigned TRBD1 or TRBD2 (6 bases each). Germline CDR1 reads LNHDA; CDR2 reads SQIVND (reference sequence). This CDR3 has 12 residues. CDR3 sequence reads: CASSIGWRGMVF. In DNA, the CDR3 is TGTGCCAGTAGTATAGGGTGGAGGGGGATGGTCTTC.

The table lists this clone with a few counts. The gene calls are TRBV4-1 and TRBJ2-2; unclear D gene. This CDR3 region has 13 residues. Germline V gene sequence: CDR1 MGHRA, CDR2 YSYEKL. V lost 4 bases and J 4 bases, leaving 7 bases between the germline ends. The CDR3 spells CASSLRLTGELFF. CDR3 nucleotide sequence: TGCGCCAGCAGCCTACGACTCACCGGGGAGCTGTTTTTT.

The CDR3 sequence: CAWSQTGSNEQFF. CDR3 coding DNA: TGTGCCTGGAGCCAGACAGGGAGCAATGAGCAGTTCTTC. V is TRBV30 and J is TRBJ2-1, with TRBD1 matching over 7 bases. The germline V gene has CDR1 GTSNPN and CDR2 SVGIG (reference sequence). Trimming took 3 bases from V and 6 from J; bases not matched to a gene: 5. CDR3 length equals 13 residues.

This clone is a singleton in its sample. This rearrangement joins TRBV19 to TRBJ2-3; 10 nucleotides line up with TRBD2. With 3 bases clipped from V and 6 bases from J, the junction kept 3 bases outside the gene matches. The CDR3 covers 14 residues. Germline V CDR1 and CDR2: LNHDA, SQIVND (reference sequence). The CDR3 loop is CASSIGSGGDTQYF. CDR3 in DNA: TGTGCCAGTAGTATCGGTAGCGGGGGGGATACGCAGTATTTT.

By sample share, this clone is medium-sized (0.01 to 0.1%). The chain is built from TRBV11-3 and TRBJ2-5; D is perhaps TRBD1 (5 bases). V shed 2 bases and J shed 5 bases, with 15 bases lying between them. CDR3 length: 15 residues. Per the germline V gene, CDR1 is SGHNT and CDR2 is YENEEA. In DNA, the CDR3 is TGTGCCAGCAGCTTACGCCCAGCCCCAGGGGAGACCCAGTACTTC. This encodes CASSLRPAPGETQYF.

This clone has just a few counts. This chain uses TRBV11-3 with TRBJ2-7; D is perhaps TRBD1 or TRBD2 (5 bases each). V shed 5 bases and J shed 6 bases, with 17 bases lying between them. CDR3 size: 14 residues. Germline CDR1 reads SGHNT; CDR2 reads YENEEA. The CDR3 protein is CASSPFGGVGEQYF. The DNA of the CDR3 is TGTGCCAGCAGCCCTTTTGGGGGAGTGGGCGAGCAGTACTTC.